In its sample, the clone carrying this T cell receptor beta chain was seen a few times. TCRdb itself ran the RT-PCR reads through MiXCR, one entry per CDR3 protein. Here the sample spans about 2,600 distinct CDR3 sequences, about 17% being singletons. The CDR3 is made up of 12 amino acids. V trimming: 7 bases; J trimming: 5 bases; junction bases outside the gene matches: 5. This entry belongs to a study of patients and donors after allogeneic stem cell transplantation. The material sequenced was blood, either unsorted or a sorted T cell fraction (not recorded which). The sequence was collected from a human donor who was either an allogeneic HSCT recipient or a stem cell or donor lymphocyte infusion donor (not recorded which). It is not recorded whose cells these are; they may come from a transplant donor. The chain combines TRBV12-3 or TRBV12-4 with TRBJ2-7, with 7 bases fitting TRBD1. CDR3 region: CASTTGVHEQYF. CDR3 in DNA: TGTGCCAGCACAACAGGGGTCCACGAGCAGTACTTC.